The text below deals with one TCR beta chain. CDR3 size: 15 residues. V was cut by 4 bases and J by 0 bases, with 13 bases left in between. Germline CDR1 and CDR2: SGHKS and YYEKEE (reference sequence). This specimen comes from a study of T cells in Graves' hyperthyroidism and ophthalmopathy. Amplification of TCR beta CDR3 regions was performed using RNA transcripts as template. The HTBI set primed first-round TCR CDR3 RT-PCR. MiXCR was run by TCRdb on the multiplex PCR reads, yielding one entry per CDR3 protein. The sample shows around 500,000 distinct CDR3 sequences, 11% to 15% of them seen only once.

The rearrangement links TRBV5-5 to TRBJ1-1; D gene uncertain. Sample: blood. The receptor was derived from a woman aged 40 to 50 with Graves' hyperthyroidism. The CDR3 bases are TGTGCCAGCAGCGGATTAGGAAACATGAACACTGAAGCTTTCTTT. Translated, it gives CASSGLGNMNTEAFF.